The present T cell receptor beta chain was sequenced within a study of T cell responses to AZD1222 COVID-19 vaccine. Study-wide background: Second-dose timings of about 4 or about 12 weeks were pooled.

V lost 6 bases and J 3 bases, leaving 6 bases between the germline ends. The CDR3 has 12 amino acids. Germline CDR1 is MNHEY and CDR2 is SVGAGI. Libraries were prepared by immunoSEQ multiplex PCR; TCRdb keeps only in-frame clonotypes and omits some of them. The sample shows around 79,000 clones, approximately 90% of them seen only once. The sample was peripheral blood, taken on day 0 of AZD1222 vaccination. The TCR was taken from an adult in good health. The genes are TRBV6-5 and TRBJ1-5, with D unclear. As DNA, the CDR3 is TGTGCCAGCAGCCACTTCAATCAGCCCCAGCATTTT. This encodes CASSHFNQPQHF.